This TCR beta chain was found in a study of blood T cell repertoires in COVID-19. Original data processing: Using reference gene primer amplification, nucleated cell counts were estimated. Assay: immunoSEQ multiplex PCR; the TCRdb copy retains only in-frame clones and omits some. V, J and clone size were drawn from that table, and D and trimming were deduced from the DNA. Seen here are approximately 96,000 clones, 70% to 90% observed once, and the top ten hold about 2.9%. Unmatched junction bases numbered 2, after V lost 3 bases and J lost 5 bases. The CDR3 totals 13 residues. Germline CDR1 and CDR2: SQVTM and ANQGSEA.

This receptor was taken from an elderly woman with acute or convalescent COVID-19. This rearrangement joins TRBV29-1 to TRBJ2-4, with 9 bases that match TRBD1. Sequencing input: peripheral blood. Here the CDR3 reads CSVDRTGENIQYF. In DNA form, the CDR3 reads TGCAGCGTTGATAGGACAGGGGAAAACATTCAGTACTTC.